This paragraph reports one T cell receptor (beta chain). In its sample, this clone was seen a few times. The antigen it binds to is not known. Within one base of it there is no much larger clone, and no base qualities were kept. Whole blood was collected in K2EDTA tubes by collaborating institutions according to the institutions' own protocols. For TCRbeta analysis, collaborators shipped samples in one of three forms: frozen whole blood, isolated PBMCs, or DNA extracted from either of those sample types. Including cysteine and phenylalanine, the CDR3 has 13 amino acids. Just CDR3 DNA is preserved here, 39 bases in frame from base 1. Taken from the germline V gene (reference sequence), the CDR1 and CDR2 loops are MNHEY and SMNVEV. The junction carries 6 bases between V and J, which are trimmed by 3 bases and 0 bases respectively. These data are taken from a study of blood T cell repertoires in COVID-19 (dated by TCRdb to 2018 to 2020). For context, the study as a whole: Samples covering the acute and convalescent phases of COVID-19 were provided by collaborators in the United States, Italy and Spain. The prospective study material was composed of cDNA or gDNA derived from T cells, B-cell-depleted T cells, or PBMCs. Subjects who had been exposed to COVID-19, were actively infected with it, or had recovered from it provided the deeply sampled blood TCRbeta repertoires that made up the dataset. A freely available public database, intended as a resource for researchers studying the immune response to SARS-CoV-2, is where the repertoires were released. The samples were drawn from two sources: the first 160 participants of the ongoing ImmuneRACE study, and fewer than 1,500 subjects contributed by 6 global collaborators. A de-identified subject ID, COVID-19 status, age in years and sex were almost always included in the sample metadata. Where available, HLA class I and class II types were taken from metadata supplied by the sample provider and were not determined by assay-based typing.

TCRbeta CDR3 regions were amplified from genomic DNA using the immunoSEQ Assay, a bias-controlled multiplex PCR. Concerning the study's data processing: Nucleated cell counts per sample were estimated from amplification of reference gene primers within the assay. To quantify the absolute abundance of each unique TCRbeta CDR3 rearrangement, sequence reads were collapsed and filtered. For each sample, productive Simpson clonality was calculated by taking the square root of Simpson's diversity index across productive rearrangements. Sourced from immuneACCESS, this table was stored by TCRdb with only in-frame sequences that have V and J called. A share of the clones is absent; for the studies checked, an unresolved V gene accounts for under half, and the remainder has no known explanation. For V, J and clone size, that table is used; D and trimming come from the DNA. The sample contains 40,000 to 45,000 clones, 86% of them found a single time. Just under 8.5% of the sample goes to the ten largest clones.

The study at large found these results: How much clinical and demographic metadata was included differed by source and by participant, and the metadata was provided uncurated.

Sequencing was done on a sample of peripheral blood. The rearrangement joined TRBV27 to TRBJ2-7; the D gene cannot be resolved reliably. This TCR came from a man between 60 and 75 years old with active COVID-19. Here is the DNA: TGTGCCAGCAGTTTTTACGGCTCCTACGAGCAGTACTTC. Translated, this gives CASSFYGSYEQYF.